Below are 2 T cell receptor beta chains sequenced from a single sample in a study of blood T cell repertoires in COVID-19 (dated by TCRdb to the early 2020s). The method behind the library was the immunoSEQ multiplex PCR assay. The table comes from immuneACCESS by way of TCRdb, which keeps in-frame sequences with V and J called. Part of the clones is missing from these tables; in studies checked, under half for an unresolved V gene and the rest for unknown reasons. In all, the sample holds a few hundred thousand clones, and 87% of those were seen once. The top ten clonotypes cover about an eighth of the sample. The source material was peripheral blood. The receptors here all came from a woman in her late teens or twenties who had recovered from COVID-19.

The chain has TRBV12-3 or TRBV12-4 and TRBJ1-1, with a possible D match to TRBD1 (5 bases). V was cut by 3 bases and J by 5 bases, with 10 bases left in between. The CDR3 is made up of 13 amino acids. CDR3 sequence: CASSFREGTEAFF. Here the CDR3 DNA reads TGTGCCAGCAGTTTCAGGGAGGGGACTGAAGCTTTCTTT.

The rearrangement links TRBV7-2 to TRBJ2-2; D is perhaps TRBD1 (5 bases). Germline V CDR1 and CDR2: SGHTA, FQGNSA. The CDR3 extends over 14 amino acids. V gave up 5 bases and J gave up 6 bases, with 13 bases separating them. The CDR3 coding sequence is TGTGCCAGCAGCGACCAGACAGAGGCCGGGGAGCTGTTTTTT. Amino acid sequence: CASSDQTEAGELFF.